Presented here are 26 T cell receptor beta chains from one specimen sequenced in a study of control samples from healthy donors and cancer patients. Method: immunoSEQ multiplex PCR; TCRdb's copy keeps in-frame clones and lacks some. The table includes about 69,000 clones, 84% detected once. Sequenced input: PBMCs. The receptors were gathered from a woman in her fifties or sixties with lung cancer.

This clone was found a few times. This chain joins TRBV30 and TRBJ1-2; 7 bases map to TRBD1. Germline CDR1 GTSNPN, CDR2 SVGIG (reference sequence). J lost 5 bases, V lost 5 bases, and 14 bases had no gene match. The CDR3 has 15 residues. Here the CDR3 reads CAWGGRRQGRYGYTF. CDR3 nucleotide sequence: TGTGCCTGGGGCGGGAGAAGACAGGGCAGATATGGCTACACCTTC.

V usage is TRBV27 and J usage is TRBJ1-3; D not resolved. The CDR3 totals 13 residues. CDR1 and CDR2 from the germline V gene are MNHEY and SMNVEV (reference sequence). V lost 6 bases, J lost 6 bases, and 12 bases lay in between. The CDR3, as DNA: TGTGCCAGCAGCGGCCATGGCGAAAACACCATATATTTT. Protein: CASSGHGENTIYF.

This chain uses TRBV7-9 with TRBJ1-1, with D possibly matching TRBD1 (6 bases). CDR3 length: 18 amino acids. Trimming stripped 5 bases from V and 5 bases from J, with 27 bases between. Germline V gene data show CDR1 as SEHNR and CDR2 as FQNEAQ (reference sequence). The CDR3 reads CASSPRLDRWGGGTEAFF. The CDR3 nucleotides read TGTGCCAGCAGCCCAAGACTCGACAGGTGGGGTGGGGGGACTGAAGCTTTCTTT.

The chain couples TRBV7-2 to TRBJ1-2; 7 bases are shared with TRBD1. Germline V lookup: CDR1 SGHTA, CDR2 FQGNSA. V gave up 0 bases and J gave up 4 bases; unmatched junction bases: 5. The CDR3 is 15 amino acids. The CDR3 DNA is TGTGCCAGCAGCTTAGCGCTGGGACAGAGCTATGGCTACACCTTC. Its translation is CASSLALGQSYGYTF.

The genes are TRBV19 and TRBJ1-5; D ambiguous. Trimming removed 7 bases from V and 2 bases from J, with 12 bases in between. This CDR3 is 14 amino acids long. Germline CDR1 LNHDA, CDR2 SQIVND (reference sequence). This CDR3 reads CASTRNMGNQPQHF. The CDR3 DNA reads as TGTGCCAGTACTAGGAACATGGGCAATCAGCCCCAGCATTTT.

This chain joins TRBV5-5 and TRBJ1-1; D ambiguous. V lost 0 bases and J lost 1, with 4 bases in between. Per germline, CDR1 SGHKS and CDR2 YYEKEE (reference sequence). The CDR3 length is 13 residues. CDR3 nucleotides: TGTGCCAGCAGCTTGGTCCGGAACACTGAAGCTTTCTTT. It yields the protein CASSLVRNTEAFF.

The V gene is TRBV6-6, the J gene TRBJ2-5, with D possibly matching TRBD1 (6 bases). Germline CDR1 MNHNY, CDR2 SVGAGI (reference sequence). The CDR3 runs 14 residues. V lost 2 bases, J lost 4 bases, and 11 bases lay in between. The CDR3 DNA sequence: TGTGCCAGCAGTTACCGACAACAGGGAGAGACCCAGTACTTC. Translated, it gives CASSYRQQGETQYF.

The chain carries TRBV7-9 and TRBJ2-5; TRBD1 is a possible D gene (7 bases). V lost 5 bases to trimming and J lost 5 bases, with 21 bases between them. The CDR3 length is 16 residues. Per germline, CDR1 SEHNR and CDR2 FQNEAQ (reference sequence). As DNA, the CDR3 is TGTGCCAGCAGCCCTAACGTAGGGGGCGGGGTGGAGACCCAGTACTTC. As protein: CASSPNVGGGVETQYF. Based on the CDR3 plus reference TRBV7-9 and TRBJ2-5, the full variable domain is DTGVSQNPRHKITKRGQNVTFRCDPISEHNRLYWYRQTLGQGPEFLTYFQNEAQLEKSRLLSDRFSAERPKGSFSTLEIQRTEQGDSAMYLCASSPNVGGGVETQYFGPGTRLLVL.

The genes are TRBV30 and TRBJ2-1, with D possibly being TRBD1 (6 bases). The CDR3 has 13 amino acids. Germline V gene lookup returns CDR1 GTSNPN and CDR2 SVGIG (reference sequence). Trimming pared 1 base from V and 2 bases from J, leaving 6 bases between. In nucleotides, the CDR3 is TGTGCCTGGAGTGGGACAGCCTACAATGAGCAGTTCTTC. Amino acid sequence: CAWSGTAYNEQFF.

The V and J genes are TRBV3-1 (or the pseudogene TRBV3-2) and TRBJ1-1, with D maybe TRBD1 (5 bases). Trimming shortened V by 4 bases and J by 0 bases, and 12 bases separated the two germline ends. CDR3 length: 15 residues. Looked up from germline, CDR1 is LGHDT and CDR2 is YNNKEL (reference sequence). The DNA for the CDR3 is TGTGCCAGCAGCCCCTTGGGGGGGATGAACACTGAAGCTTTCTTT. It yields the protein CASSPLGGMNTEAFF.

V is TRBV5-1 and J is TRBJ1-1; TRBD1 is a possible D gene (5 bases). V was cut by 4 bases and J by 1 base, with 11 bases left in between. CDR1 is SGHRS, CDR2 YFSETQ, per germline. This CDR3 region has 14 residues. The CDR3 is CASSHPGQNTEAFF. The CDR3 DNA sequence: TGCGCCAGCAGCCATCCGGGGCAGAACACTGAAGCTTTCTTT.

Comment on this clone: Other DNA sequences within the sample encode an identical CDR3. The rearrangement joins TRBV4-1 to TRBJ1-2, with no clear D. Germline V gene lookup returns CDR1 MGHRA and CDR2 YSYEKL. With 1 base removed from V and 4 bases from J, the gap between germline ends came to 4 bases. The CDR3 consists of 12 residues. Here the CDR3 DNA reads TGCGCCAGCAGCCAAGGAATCTATGGCTACACCTTC. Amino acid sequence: CASSQGIYGYTF.

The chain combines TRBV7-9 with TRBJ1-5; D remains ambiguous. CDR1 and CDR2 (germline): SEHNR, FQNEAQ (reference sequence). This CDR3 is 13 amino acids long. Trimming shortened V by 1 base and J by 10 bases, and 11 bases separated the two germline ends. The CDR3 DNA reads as TGTGCCAGCAGCTTAGAACTTAATACCCCCCAGCATTTT. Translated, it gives CASSLELNTPQHF.

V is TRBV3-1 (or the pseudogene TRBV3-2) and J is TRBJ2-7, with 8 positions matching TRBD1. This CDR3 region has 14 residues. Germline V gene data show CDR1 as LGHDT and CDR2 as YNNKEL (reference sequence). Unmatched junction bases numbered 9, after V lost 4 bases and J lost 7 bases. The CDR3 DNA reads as TGTGCCAGCAGCCCCAGTAGGACAGGGAGGGAGCAGTACTTC. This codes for CASSPSRTGREQYF.

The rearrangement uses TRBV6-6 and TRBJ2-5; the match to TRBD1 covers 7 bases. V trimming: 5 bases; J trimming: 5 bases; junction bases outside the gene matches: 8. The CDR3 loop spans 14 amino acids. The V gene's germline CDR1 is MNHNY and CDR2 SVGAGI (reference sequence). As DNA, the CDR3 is TGTGCCAGCAGTGTACAGGGGCTTGTCGAGACCCAGTACTTC. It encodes CASSVQGLVETQYF.

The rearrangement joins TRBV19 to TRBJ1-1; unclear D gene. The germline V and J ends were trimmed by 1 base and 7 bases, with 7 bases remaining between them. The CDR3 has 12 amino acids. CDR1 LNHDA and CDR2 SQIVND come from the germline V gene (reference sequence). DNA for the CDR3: TGTGCCAGTAGTATAGGAGAAGTTGAAGCTTTCTTT. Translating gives CASSIGEVEAFF.

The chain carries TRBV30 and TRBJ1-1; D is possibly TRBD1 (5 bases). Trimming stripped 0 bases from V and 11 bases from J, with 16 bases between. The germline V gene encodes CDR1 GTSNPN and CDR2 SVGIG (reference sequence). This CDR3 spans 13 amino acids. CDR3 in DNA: TGTGCCTGGAGTGTAGGGGAGCCCCGGGACGCTTTCTTT. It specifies CAWSVGEPRDAFF.

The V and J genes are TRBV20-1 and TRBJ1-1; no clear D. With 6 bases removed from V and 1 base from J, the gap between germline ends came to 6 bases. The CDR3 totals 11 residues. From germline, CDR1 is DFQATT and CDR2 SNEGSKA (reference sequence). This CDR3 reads CSAGRNTEAFF. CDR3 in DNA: TGCAGTGCAGGGCGGAACACTGAAGCTTTCTTT.

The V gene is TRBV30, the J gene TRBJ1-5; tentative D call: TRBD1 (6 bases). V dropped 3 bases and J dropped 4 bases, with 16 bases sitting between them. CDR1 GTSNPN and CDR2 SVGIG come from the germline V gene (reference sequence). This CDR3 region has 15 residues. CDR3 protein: CAWSRGGGGNQPQHF. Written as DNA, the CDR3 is TGTGCCTGGAGCAGAGGGGGGGGAGGAAATCAGCCCCAGCATTTT.

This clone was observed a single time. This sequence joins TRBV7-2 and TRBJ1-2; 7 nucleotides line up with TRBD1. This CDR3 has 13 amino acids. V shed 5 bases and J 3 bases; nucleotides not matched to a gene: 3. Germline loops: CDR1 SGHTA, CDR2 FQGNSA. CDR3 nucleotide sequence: TGTGCCAGCAGCGGTGACAGGGACTATGGCTACACCTTC. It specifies CASSGDRDYGYTF. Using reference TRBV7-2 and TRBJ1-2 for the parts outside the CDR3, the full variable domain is GAGVSQSPSNKVTEKGKDVELRCDPISGHTALYWYRQSLGQGLEFLIYFQGNSAPDKSGLPSDRFSAERTGGSVSTLTIQRTQQEDSAVYLCASSGDRDYGYTFGSGTRLTVV.

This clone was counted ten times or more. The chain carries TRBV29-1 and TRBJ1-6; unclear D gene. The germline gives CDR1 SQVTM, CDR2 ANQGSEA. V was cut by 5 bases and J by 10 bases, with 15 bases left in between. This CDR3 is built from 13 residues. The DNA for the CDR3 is TGCAGCGTTATGGACGGCTCCCGGTCACCCCTCCACTTT. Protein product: CSVMDGSRSPLHF. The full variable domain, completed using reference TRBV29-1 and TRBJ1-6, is SAVISQKPSRDICQRGTSLTIQCQVDSQVTMMFWYRQQPGQSLTLIATANQGSEATYESGFVIDKFPISRPNLTFSTLTVSNMSPEDSSIYLCSVMDGSRSPLHFGNGTRLTVT.

The CDR3 reads CASATGDNEQFF. CDR3 sequence (DNA): TGTGCCTCTGCGACAGGGGACAATGAGCAGTTCTTC. V is TRBV11-2 and J is TRBJ2-1; 8 bases align to TRBD1. Germline assignment: CDR1 SGHAT and CDR2 FQNNGV. This CDR3 is 12 amino acids long. V lost 11 bases and J lost 5; bases outside the gene matches: 5.

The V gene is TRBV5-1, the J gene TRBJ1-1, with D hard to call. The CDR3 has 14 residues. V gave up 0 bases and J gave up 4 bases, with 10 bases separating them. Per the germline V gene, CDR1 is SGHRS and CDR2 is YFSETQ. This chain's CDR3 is CASSLDTRVTEAFF. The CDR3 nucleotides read TGCGCCAGCAGCTTGGATACGAGGGTCACTGAAGCTTTCTTT.

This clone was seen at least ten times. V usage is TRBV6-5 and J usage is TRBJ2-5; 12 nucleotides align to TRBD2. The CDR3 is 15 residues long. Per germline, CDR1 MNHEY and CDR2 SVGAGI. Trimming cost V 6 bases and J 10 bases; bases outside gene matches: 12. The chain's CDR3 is CASRPQTSGGVSQYF. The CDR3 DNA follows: TGTGCCAGCAGACCACAGACTAGCGGGGGCGTGAGCCAGTACTTC.

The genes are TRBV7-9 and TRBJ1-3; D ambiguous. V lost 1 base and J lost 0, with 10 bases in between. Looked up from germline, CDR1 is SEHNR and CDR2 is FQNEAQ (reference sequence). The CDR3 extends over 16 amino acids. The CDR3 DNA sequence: TGTGCCAGCAGCTTAGTAGGCGGCACCTCTGGAAACACCATATATTTT. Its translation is CASSLVGGTSGNTIYF.

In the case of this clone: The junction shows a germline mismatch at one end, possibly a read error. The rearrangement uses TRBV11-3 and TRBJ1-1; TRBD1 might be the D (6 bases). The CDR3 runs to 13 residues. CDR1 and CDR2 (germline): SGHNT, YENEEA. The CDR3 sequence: CASSLDRLTEAFF. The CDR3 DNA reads TGTGCCAGCAGCCTAGACAGGTTGACTGAAGCTTTCTTT.